There are many counts of the clone carrying this T cell receptor (beta chain). The CDR3 sequence is 14 residues long. V lost 4 bases, J lost 3 bases, and 11 bases lay in between. Germline V lookup: CDR1 LGHDT, CDR2 YNNKEL (reference sequence). This sample was taken from a study of T cells in Graves' hyperthyroidism and ophthalmopathy. Disease duration was under 3 months in the ophthalmopathy patients, who also had a Clinical Activity Score of at least 3 and a NOSPECS grade of at least 4. Amplified regions were TCR beta CDR3 sequences from RNA transcripts. The TCR CDR3 first-round RT-PCR relied on the HTBI primer set. TCRdb re-analysed the multiplex PCR reads in MiXCR, keeping a single row per CDR3 protein. The sample consists of roughly 400,000 distinct CDR3 sequences, around 15% of them appearing once.

The sequencing sample was made of blood. The sequence was collected from a man aged 50 to 60 with Graves' ophthalmopathy. The V gene is TRBV3-1, the J gene TRBJ2-3; D is ambiguous. CDR3 DNA sequence: TGTGCCAGCAGCCGAACGGGCTCTACAGATACGCAGTATTTT. It is translated as CASSRTGSTDTQYF.